The rows below give T cell receptor beta chains drawn from one sample of a study of CD8+ T cells in alopecia areata. Here immunoSEQ multiplex PCR was the method, and the copy in TCRdb shows in-frame clones only, minus some. The sample includes roughly 250,000 clones, around two thirds of them seen just once. The sample in question was CD4+ T cells sorted from blood, obtained at week 0. The receptors were sampled from a human donor with alopecia areata. Each CDR3 is given with its conserved first and last residue. D genes are given only for firm matches. Part of the rows lack a size; the others show once, few, many or a class for expanded clones.

V: TRBV7-2
D: NA
size: NA
J: TRBJ2-3
length: 12
CDR3: CASSPSTDTQYF
DNA: TGTGCCAGCAGCCCGAGCACAGATACGCAGTATTTT

V: TRBV7-9
D: NA
size: few
J: TRBJ2-1
length: 16
CDR3: CASSGDRAASYNEQFF
DNA: TGTGCCAGCAGCGGTGACCGGGCCGCCTCCTACAATGAGCAGTTCTTC

V: TRBV29-1
D: NA
size: few
J: TRBJ2-3
length: 13
CDR3: CSVEGSGTDTQYF
DNA: TGCAGCGTTGAGGGCAGCGGCACAGATACGCAGTATTTT

V: TRBV29-1
D: TRBD1
size: NA
J: TRBJ2-1
length: 14
CDR3: CSAKDRRTYNEQFF
DNA: TGCAGCGCTAAGGACAGGAGGACCTACAATGAGCAGTTCTTC

V: TRBV25-1
D: NA
size: NA
J: TRBJ1-4
length: 14
CDR3: CASSEEPHNEKLFF
DNA: TGTGCCAGCAGTGAAGAGCCACATAATGAAAAACTGTTTTTT

V: TRBV25-1
D: NA
size: NA
J: TRBJ2-5
length: 10
CDR3: CASGVETQYF
DNA: TGTGCCAGTGGGGTGGAGACCCAGTACTTC

V: TRBV4-3
D: TRBD2
size: once
J: TRBJ2-5
length: 13
CDR3: CASSPTSGETQYF
DNA: TGCGCCAGCAGCCCTACTAGCGGAGAGACCCAGTACTTC

V: TRBV29-1
D: TRBD1
size: NA
J: TRBJ1-1
length: 15
CDR3: CSVEERGRQGTEAFF
DNA: TGCAGCGTTGAAGAGAGGGGGAGACAGGGCACTGAAGCTTTCTTT

V: TRBV11-1
D: NA
size: NA
J: TRBJ1-2
length: 15
CDR3: CASSSTRTDNYGYTF
DNA: TGTGCCAGCAGCTCTACCAGGACGGATAACTATGGCTACACCTTC

V: TRBV29-1
D: NA
size: few
J: TRBJ2-1
length: 11
CDR3: CSVDRSNEQFF
DNA: TGCAGCGTTGACAGGAGCAATGAGCAGTTCTTC

V: TRBV2
D: TRBD1
size: NA
J: TRBJ1-6
length: 15
CDR3: CASRRDRTYNSPLHF
DNA: TGTGCCAGCAGGAGGGACAGGACCTATAATTCACCCCTCCACTTT

V: TRBV29-1
D: NA
size: NA
J: TRBJ2-1
length: 13
CDR3: CSGRRGTYNEQFF
DNA: TGCAGCGGTAGGCGCGGGACCTACAATGAGCAGTTCTTC

V: TRBV5-6
D: TRBD1
size: NA
J: TRBJ2-3
length: 13
CDR3: CASSWGQADTQYF
DNA: TGTGCCAGCAGCTGGGGACAGGCAGATACGCAGTATTTT